Each of the 4 T cell receptor beta chains below was sequenced from the same sample in a study of T cells after posttransplantation cyclophosphamide. Assay used: immunoSEQ multiplex PCR; TCRdb lists only in-frame clones, some missing. This table holds 6,900 or so clones, about three quarters found once. Sequencing was performed on memory CD4+ T cells sorted from blood. These receptors all come from a woman aged 45-60 years in good health and a related stem cell transplant donor.

The chain links TRBV7-8 to TRBJ2-4; D possibly corresponds to TRBD2 (5 bases). The CDR3 is 15 residues long. From germline, CDR1 is SGHVS and CDR2 FQNEAQ. Trimming shortened V by 5 bases and J by 8 bases, and 19 bases separated the two germline ends. This CDR3 reads CASSPRRLLGDIQYF. In nucleotides, the CDR3 is TGTGCCAGCAGCCCCCGGAGACTATTGGGAGACATTCAGTACTTC.

V and J are TRBV7-8 and TRBJ2-5, with TRBD2 matching 7 bases. The CDR3 sequence is 18 residues long. Germline V gene sequence: CDR1 SGHVS, CDR2 FQNEAQ. Trimming took 6 bases from V and 4 from J; bases not matched to a gene: 20. This chain's CDR3 is CASRKVVYGGRALETQYF. In DNA form, the CDR3 reads TGTGCCAGCAGAAAAGTGGTCTATGGAGGGAGGGCCTTAGAGACCCAGTACTTC.

The chain uses TRBV7-9 and TRBJ2-3, with D perhaps matching TRBD2 (6 bases). CDR3 length equals 13 residues. The germline V gene encodes CDR1 SEHNR and CDR2 FQNEAQ (reference sequence). Trimming took off 4 bases at V and 6 bases at J, with 11 bases between the two ends. DNA of the CDR3: TGTGCCAGCAGCTCGGGGGTTCGGGATACGCAGTATTTT. This translates into CASSSGVRDTQYF.

This clone was detected once. This chain connects TRBV4-3 to TRBJ1-1, with 8 bases fitting TRBD1. The CDR3 length is 13 residues. V lost 4 bases, J lost 6 bases, and 4 bases stayed unmatched. The germline gives CDR1 LGHNA, CDR2 YSLEER. The CDR3 DNA reads as TGCGCCAGCAGCCGTGGGACAGGCGCTGAAGCTTTCTTT. Translation gives CASSRGTGAEAFF.